This T cell receptor (beta chain) was profiled in a study of cytomegalovirus exposure and HLA in healthy donors. Primers: 60 Vbeta forward and 13 Jbeta reverse. Using immunoSEQ multiplex PCR, the repertoire was profiled, and TCRdb retains in-frame clones only, with some absent. The repertoire holds 160,000 or so clones, approximately 72% seen once, with about 2.5% in the top ten. The CDR3 sequence is 16 residues long. CDR1 and CDR2 (germline): MNHNS, SASEGT. General study findings and limits: Analysis performed later showed TCR beta chains linked to HLA being more clonally expanded than equally common others.

Comments on this clone: Antigen unknown.

The sequencing input was PBMCs. The V and J genes are TRBV6-1 and TRBJ2-5; no clear D gene. The J call may be mistaken, given a closer DNA end match to TRBJ2-7. This TCR was sampled from a human donor in good health. The CDR3 coding sequence is TGTGCCAGCAGTGATCGGCAGCGACGACTCTCCTACGAGCAGTACTTC. Protein product: CASSDRQRRLSYEQYF.